This T cell receptor (beta chain) was retrieved from a study of T cells in Graves' hyperthyroidism and ophthalmopathy. Thyroid ultrasound, orbital computed tomography, clinical symptoms, and serum thyroxine and TRAb underpinned diagnoses. The TCR beta CDR3 regions underwent amplification using RNA transcripts as the source. The HTBI primer set drove a first-round RT-PCR of the TCR CDR3. Using its own MiXCR run on the multiplex PCR reads, TCRdb lists one record per CDR3 protein. The sample shows 540,000 or so distinct CDR3 sequences, about 43% of them seen only once. Per the germline V gene, CDR1 is SQVTM and CDR2 is ANQGSEA. This CDR3 is built from 12 residues. Trimming removed 8 bases at V and 1 base at J, with 11 bases between. Study results and limitations: Stable hyperthyroidism was told apart from ophthalmopathy by a model built on 13 V-J features. Onset of ophthalmopathy came a median approximately 6.5 months after the model predicted it. Most thyroid clonotypes with frequency above 0.001 were detected in blood.

This clonotype was picked up one time. The antigen remains undetermined. Sequencing was done on a sample of peripheral blood or thyroid tissue (not recorded which). The clonotype comes from an adult woman with Graves' disease, either hyperthyroidism or ophthalmopathy (not recorded which). V and J are TRBV29-1 and TRBJ1-1, with D perhaps matching TRBD1 (6 bases). The CDR3 DNA sequence: TGCAGCATAAGGACAGAGAACACTGAAGCTTTCTTT. Its protein product is CSIRTENTEAFF. The full variable domain, rest sourced from reference TRBV29-1 and TRBJ1-1, is SAVISQKPSRDICQRGTSLTIQCQVDSQVTMMFWYRQQPGQSLTLIATANQGSEATYESGFVIDKFPISRPNLTFSTLTVSNMSPEDSSIYLCSIRTENTEAFFGQGTRLTVV.